This T cell receptor (beta chain) was identified during a study of cytomegalovirus exposure and HLA in healthy donors. Turning to the study itself: About 82 million unique TCRs from HLA-typed donors were held in an early release of data.

PCR employed 60 Vbeta and 13 Jbeta primers. Sequencing used immunoSEQ multiplex PCR; TCRdb keeps in-frame clones, though not all of them. The sample includes 130,000 to 150,000 clones, about 82% of them seen just once. The CDR3 consists of 13 residues. V lost 2 bases and J 1 base, leaving 6 bases between the germline ends. Germline V gene lookup returns CDR1 SGHTS and CDR2 YDEGEE. Comments on this clone: The antigen is undetermined.

This cohort consisted of healthy bone marrow donors. Overall study findings and caveats: CMV serostatus was the sole immune exposure data available. Association with HLA alleles at 0.05 false discovery rate was found for 16,951 TCR beta sequences in a later analysis.

The chain uses TRBV5-8 and TRBJ1-1; D remains unclear. The source is a male donor in good health and CMV-seronegative. Sample: PBMCs. CDR3 coding DNA: TGTGCCAGCAGCTTACCAGGGAACACTGAAGCTTTCTTT. This codes for CASSLPGNTEAFF. Filled out from reference TRBV5-8 and TRBJ1-1, the complete variable domain reads EAGVTQSPTHLIKTRGQQATLRCSPISGHTSVYWYQQALGLGLQFLLWYDEGEERNRGNFPPRFSGRQFPNYSSELNVNALELEDSALYLCASSLPGNTEAFFGQGTRLTVV.